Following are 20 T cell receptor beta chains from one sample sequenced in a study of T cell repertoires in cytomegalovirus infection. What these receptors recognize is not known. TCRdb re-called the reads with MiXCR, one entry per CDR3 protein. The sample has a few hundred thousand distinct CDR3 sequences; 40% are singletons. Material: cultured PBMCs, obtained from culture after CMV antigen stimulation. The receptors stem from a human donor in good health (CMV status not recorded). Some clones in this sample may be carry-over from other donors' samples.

This CDR3 is CASSQGGQAHYGYTF. CDR3 sequence (DNA): TGTGCCAGCAGCCAGGGGGGACAGGCCCACTATGGCTACACCTTC. V usage is TRBV7-8 and J usage is TRBJ1-2; 8 bases match TRBD1. The CDR3 length is 15 residues. Germline CDR1 and CDR2: SGHVS and FQNEAQ. The J segment lost 3 bases and the V segment lost 5 bases, leaving 8 bases of the junction unmatched.

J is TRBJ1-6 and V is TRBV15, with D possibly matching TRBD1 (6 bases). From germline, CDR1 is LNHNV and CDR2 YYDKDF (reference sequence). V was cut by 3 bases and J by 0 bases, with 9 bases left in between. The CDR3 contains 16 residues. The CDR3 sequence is CATSSEGGSYNSPLHF. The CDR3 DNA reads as TGTGCCACCAGCAGTGAGGGGGGCTCCTATAATTCACCCCTCCACTTT.

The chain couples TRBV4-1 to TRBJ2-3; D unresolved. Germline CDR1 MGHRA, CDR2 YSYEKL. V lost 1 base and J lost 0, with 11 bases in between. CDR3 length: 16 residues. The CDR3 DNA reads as TGCGCCAGCAGCCAAGTTGGGCCGGCGAGCACAGATACGCAGTATTTT. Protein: CASSQVGPASTDTQYF.

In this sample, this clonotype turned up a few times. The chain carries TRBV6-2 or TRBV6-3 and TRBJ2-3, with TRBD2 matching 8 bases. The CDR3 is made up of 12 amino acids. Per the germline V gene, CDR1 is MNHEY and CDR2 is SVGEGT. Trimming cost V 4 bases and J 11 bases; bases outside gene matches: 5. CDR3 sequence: CASSSRLAGQYF. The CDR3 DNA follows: TGTGCCAGCAGTTCTCGCCTAGCGGGGCAGTATTTT.

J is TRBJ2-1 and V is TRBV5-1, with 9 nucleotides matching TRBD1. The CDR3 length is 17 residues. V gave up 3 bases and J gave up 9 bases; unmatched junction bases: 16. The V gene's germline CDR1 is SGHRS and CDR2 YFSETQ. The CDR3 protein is CASSSPPGTGLGGEQFF. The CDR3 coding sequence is TGCGCCAGCAGCTCCCCACCCGGGACAGGGTTAGGGGGTGAGCAGTTCTTC.

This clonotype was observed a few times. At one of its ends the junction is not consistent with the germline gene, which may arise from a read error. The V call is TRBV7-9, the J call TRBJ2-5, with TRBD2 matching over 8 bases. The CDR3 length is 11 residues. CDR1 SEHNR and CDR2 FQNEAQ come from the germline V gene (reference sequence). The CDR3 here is CLAGRQETQYF. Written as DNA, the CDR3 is TGCCTAGCGGGCCGCCAAGAGACCCAGTACTTC.

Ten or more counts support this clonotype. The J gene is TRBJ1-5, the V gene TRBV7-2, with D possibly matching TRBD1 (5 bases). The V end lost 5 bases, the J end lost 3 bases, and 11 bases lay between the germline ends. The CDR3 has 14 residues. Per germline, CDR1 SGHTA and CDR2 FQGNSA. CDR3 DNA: TGTGCCAGCAGCACACAGGCCTACAATCAGCCCCAGCATTTT. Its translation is CASSTQAYNQPQHF.

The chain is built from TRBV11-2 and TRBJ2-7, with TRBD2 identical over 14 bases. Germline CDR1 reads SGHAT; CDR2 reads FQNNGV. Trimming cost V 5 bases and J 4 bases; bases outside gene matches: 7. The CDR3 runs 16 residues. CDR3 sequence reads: CASSGRLAGGLYEQYF. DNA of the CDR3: TGTGCCAGCAGCGGCCGACTAGCGGGGGGGCTATACGAGCAGTACTTC.

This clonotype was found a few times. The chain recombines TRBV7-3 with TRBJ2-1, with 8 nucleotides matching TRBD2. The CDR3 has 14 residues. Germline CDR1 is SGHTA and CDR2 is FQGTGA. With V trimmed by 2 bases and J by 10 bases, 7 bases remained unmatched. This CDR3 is CASSLQTSALEQFF. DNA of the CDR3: TGTGCCAGCAGCTTACAGACTAGCGCACTAGAGCAGTTCTTC.

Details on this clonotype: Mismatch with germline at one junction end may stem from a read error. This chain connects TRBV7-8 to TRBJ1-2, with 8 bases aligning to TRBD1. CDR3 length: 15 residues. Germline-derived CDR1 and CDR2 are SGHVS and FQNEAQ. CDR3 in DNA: TGTGCCAGCAGCTTCTATAGTCACAGGGGGTGGCCTCAGGCCTTC. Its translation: CASSFYSHRGWPQAF.

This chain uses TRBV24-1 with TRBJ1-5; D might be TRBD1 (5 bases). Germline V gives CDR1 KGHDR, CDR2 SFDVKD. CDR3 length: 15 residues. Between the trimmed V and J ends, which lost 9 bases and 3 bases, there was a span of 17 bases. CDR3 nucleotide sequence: TGTGCCACCGGGGGGGGAGAGGGAAACAATCAGCCCCAGCATTTT. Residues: CATGGGEGNNQPQHF.

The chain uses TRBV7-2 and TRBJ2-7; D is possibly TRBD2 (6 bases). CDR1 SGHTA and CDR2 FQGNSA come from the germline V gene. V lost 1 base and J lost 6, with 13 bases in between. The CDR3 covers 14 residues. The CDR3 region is CASSLVAGTPEQYF. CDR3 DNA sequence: TGTGCCAGCAGCTTAGTTGCGGGAACCCCCGAGCAGTACTTC.

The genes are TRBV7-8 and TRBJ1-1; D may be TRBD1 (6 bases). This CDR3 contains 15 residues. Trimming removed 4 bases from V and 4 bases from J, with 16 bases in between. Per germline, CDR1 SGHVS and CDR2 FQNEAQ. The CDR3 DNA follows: TGTGCCAGCAGCTCGCCGGGAGGGGGGATCACTGAAGCTTTCTTT. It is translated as CASSSPGGGITEAFF.

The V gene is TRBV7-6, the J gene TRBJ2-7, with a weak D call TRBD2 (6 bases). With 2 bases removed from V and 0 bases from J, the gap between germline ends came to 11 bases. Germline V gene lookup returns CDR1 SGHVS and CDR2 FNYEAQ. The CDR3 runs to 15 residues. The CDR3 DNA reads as TGTGCCAGCAGCTTACAGGGAGGCCTCTCCTACGAGCAGTACTTC. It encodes CASSLQGGLSYEQYF.

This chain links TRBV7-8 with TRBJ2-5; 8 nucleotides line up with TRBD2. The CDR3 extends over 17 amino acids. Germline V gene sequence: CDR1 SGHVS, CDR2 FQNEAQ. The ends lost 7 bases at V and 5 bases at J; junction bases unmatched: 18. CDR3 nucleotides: TGTGCCAGCAACACCCGGGGGGGGGGGCAGTGGGGGGAGACCCAGTACTTC. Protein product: CASNTRGGGQWGETQYF.

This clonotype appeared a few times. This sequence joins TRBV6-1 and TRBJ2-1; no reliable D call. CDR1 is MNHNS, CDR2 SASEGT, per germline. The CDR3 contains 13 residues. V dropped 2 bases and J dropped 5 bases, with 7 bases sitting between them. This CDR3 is CASSEREDNEQFF. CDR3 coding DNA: TGTGCCAGCAGTGAACGCGAGGACAATGAGCAGTTCTTC.

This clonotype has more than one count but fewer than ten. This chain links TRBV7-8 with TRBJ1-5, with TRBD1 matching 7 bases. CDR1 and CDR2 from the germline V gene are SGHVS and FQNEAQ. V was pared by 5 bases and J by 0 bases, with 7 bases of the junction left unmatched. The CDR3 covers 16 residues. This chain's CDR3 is CASSRSGTVSNQPQHF. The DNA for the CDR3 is TGTGCCAGCAGCCGTTCCGGGACAGTTAGCAATCAGCCCCAGCATTTT.

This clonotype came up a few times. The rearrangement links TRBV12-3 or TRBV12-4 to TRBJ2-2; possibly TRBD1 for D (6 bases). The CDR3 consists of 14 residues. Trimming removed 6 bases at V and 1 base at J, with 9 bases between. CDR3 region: CASRQGLNTGELFF. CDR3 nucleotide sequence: TGTGCCAGCAGACAGGGATTGAACACCGGGGAGCTGTTTTTT.

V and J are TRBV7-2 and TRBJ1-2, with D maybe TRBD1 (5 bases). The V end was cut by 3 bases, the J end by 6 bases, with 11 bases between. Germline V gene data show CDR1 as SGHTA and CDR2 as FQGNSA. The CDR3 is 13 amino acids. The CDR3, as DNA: TGTGCCAGCAGCTTCGAGGGACCTAATGGCTACACCTTC. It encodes CASSFEGPNGYTF.

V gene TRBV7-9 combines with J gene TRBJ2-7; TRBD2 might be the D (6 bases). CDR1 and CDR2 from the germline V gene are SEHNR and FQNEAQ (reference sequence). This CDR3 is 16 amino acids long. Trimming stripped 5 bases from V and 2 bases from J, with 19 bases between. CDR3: CASSPSGSGRAYEQYF. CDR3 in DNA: TGTGCCAGCAGCCCCAGCGGGTCAGGGAGAGCCTACGAGCAGTACTTC.